Listed here is a single T cell receptor (beta chain). These data come from a study of blood T cell repertoires in COVID-19. This CDR3 contains 19 residues. Trimming left V 4 bases short and J 4 bases short, with 23 bases between. The germline V gene encodes CDR1 LNHDA and CDR2 SQIVND (reference sequence). Assay used: immunoSEQ multiplex PCR; TCRdb lists only in-frame clones, some missing. The sample has roughly 250,000 clones; around nine tenths are singletons. Material: peripheral blood. The V and J genes are TRBV19 and TRBJ2-6, with a tentative D call TRBD2 (5 bases). The TCR was taken from a woman aged 40 to 50 who had recovered from COVID-19. CDR3 in amino acids: CASSTRRGSLYMGANVLTF. The CDR3, as DNA: TGTGCCAGTAGTACCCGTCGAGGGTCCCTTTACATGGGGGCCAACGTCCTGACTTTC. The whole variable domain, remainder taken from reference TRBV19 and TRBJ2-6, is DGGITQSPKYLFRKEGQNVTLSCEQNLNHDAMYWYRQDPGQGLRLIYYSQIVNDFQKGDIAEGYSVSREKKESFPLTVTSAQKNPTAFYLCASSTRRGSLYMGANVLTFGAGSRLTVL.